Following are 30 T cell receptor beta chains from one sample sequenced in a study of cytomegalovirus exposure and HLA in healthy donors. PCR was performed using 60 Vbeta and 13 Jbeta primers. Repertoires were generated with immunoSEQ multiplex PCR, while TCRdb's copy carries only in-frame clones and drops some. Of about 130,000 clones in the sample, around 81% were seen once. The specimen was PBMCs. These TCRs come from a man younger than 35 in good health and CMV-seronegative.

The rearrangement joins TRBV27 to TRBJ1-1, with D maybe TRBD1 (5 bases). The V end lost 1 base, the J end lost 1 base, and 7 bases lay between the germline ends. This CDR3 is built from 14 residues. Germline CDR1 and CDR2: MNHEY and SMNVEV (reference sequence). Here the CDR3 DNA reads TGTGCCAGCAGTTTATTTAGGGGGAACACTGAAGCTTTCTTT. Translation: CASSLFRGNTEAFF.

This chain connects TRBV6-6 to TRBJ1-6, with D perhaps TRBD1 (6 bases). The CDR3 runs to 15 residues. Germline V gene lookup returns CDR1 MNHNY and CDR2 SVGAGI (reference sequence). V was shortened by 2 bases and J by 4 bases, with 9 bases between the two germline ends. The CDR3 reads CASSYGQHYNSPLHF. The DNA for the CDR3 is TGTGCCAGCAGTTACGGACAGCATTATAATTCACCCCTCCACTTT.

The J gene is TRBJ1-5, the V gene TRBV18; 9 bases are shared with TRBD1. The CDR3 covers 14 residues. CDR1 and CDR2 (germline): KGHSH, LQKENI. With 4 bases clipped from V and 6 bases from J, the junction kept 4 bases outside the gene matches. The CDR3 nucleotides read TGTGCCAGCTCACTACAGGGGGCGAGTCAGCCCCAGCATTTT. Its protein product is CASSLQGASQPQHF.

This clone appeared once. The CDR3 loop reads CASSFGGKNIQYF. The CDR3 coding sequence is TGTGCCAGCAGTTTCGGGGGGAAAAACATTCAGTACTTC. The chain has TRBV27 and TRBJ2-4, with 7 bases fitting TRBD2. The germline V gene has CDR1 MNHEY and CDR2 SMNVEV (reference sequence). The CDR3 contains 13 residues. The junction had 0 bases not matched to a gene; V was cut back by 3 bases and J by 4 bases.

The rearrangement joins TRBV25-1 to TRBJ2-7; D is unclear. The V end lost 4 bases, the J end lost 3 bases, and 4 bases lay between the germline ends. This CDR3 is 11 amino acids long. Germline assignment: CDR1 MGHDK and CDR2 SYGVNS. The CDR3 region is CASSGSYEQYF. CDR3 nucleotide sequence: TGTGCCAGCAGTGGCAGCTACGAGCAGTACTTC.

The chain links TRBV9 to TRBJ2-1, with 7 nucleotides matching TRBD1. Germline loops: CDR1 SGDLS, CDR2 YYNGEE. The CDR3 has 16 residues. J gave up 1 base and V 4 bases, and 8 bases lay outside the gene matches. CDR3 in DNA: TGTGCCAGCAGCCCTCGGACAGGCGTTTCCTACAATGAGCAGTTCTTC. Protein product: CASSPRTGVSYNEQFF.

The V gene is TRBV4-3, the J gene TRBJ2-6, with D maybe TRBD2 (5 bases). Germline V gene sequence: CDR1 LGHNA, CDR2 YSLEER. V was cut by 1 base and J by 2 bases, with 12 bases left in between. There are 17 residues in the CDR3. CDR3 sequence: CASSQAHRGTGANVLTF. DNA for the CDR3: TGCGCCAGCAGCCAAGCCCACCGGGGTACTGGGGCCAACGTCCTGACTTTC.

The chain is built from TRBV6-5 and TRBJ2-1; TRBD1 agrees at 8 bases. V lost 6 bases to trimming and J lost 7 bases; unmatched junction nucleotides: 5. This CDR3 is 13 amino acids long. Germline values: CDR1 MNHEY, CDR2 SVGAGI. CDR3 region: CASSLRDRNEQFF. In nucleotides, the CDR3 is TGTGCCAGCAGCCTCCGGGACAGGAATGAGCAGTTCTTC.

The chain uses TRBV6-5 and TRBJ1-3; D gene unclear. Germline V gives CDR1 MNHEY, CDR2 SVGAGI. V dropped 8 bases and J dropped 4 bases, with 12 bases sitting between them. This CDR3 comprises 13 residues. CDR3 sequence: CASGRESGNTIYF. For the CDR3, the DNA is TGTGCCAGCGGCCGGGAATCAGGAAACACCATATATTTT.

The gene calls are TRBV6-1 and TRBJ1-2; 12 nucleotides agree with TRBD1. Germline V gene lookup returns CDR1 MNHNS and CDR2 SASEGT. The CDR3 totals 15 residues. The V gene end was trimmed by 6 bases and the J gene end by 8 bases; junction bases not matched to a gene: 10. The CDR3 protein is CASRGDRGPQGGYTF. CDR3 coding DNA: TGTGCCAGCAGGGGGGACAGGGGGCCCCAAGGGGGCTACACCTTC.

The CDR3 DNA sequence: TGCAGCGTTGAAACAGGGGGCGAAGCTTTCTTT. Its translation: CSVETGGEAFF. The rearrangement links TRBV29-1 to TRBJ1-1; 9 bases map to TRBD1. Germline CDR1 reads SQVTM; CDR2 reads ANQGSEA. V was pared by 2 bases and J by 8 bases, with 0 bases of the junction left unmatched. The CDR3 covers 11 residues.

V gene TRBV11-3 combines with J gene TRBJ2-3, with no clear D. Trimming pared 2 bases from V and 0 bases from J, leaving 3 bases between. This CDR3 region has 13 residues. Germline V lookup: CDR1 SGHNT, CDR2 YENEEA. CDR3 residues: CASSLQSTDTQYF. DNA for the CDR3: TGTGCCAGCAGCTTACAAAGCACAGATACGCAGTATTTT.

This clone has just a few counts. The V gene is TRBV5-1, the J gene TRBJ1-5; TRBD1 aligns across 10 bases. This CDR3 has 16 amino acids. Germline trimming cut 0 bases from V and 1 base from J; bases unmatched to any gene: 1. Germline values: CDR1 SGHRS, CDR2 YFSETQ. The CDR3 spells CASSLGGQGSNQPQHF. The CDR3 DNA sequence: TGCGCCAGCAGCTTGGGGGGACAGGGGAGCAATCAGCCCCAGCATTTT.

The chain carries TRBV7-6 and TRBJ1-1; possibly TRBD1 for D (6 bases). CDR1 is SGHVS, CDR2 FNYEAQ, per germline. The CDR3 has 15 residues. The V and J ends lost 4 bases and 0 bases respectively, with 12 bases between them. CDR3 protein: CASSSPDSLNTEAFF. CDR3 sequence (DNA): TGTGCCAGCAGCTCCCCGGACAGCCTGAACACTGAAGCTTTCTTT.

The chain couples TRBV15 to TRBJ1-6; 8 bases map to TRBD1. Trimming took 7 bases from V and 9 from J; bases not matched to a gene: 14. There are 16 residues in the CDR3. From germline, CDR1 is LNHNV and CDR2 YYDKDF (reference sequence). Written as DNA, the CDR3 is TGTGCCACCAAGTTCAGTCGTCAGGGGGCCGGTTCACCCCTCCACTTT. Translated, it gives CATKFSRQGAGSPLHF.

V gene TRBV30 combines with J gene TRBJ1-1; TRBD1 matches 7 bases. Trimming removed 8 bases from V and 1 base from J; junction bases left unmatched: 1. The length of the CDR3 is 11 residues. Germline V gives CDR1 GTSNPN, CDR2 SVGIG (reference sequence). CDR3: CARGRNTEAFF. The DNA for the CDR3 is TGTGCCAGGGGGCGGAACACTGAAGCTTTCTTT.

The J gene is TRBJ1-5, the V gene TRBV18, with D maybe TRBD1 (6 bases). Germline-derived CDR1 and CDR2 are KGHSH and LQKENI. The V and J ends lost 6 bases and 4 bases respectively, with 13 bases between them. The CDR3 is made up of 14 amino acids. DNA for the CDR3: TGTGCCAGCTCGTATAGGACAGATAATCAGCCCCAGCATTTT. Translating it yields CASSYRTDNQPQHF.

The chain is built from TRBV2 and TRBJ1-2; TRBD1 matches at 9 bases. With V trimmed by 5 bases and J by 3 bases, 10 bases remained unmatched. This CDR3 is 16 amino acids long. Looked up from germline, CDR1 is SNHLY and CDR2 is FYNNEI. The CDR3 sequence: CASSFNRGRLDYGYTF. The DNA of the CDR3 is TGTGCCAGCAGTTTTAACAGGGGGCGCCTCGACTATGGCTACACCTTC.

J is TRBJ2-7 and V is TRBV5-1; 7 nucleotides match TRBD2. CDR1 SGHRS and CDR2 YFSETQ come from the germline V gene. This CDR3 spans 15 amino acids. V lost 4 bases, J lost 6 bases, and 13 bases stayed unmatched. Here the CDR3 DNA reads TGCGCCAGCAGCGCAGCAACCCAGCGGGGCGGCGAGCAGTACTTC. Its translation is CASSAATQRGGEQYF.

The CDR3 is CASSLQGVFSGANVLTF. Here the CDR3 DNA reads TGTGCCAGCAGCTTACAGGGGGTGTTCTCTGGGGCCAACGTCCTGACTTTC. This sequence joins TRBV11-2 and TRBJ2-6, with TRBD1 matching 7 bases. Germline-derived CDR1 and CDR2 are SGHAT and FQNNGV. Losses at the gene ends were 2 bases for V and 0 bases for J; bases not matched to a gene: 4. This CDR3 has 17 residues.

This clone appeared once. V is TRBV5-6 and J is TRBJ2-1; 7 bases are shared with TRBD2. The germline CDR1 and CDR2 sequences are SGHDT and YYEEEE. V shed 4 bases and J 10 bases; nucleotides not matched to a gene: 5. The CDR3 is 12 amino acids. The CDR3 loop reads CASSPGEGEQFF. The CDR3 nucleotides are TGTGCCAGCAGCCCTGGGGAGGGAGAGCAGTTCTTC.

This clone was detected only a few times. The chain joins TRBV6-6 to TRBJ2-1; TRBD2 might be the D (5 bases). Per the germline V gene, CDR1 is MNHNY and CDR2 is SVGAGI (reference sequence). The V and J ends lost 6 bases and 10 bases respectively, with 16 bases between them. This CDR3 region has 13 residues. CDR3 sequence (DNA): TGTGCCAGCAGCCGCAGTTGGAGGAGGGAGCAGTTCTTC. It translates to CASSRSWRREQFF.

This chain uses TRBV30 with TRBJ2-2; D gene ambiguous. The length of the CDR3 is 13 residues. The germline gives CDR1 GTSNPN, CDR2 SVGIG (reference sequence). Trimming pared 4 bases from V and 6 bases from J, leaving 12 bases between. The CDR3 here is CAWITSEAGELFF. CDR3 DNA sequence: TGTGCCTGGATCACATCCGAAGCCGGGGAGCTGTTTTTT.

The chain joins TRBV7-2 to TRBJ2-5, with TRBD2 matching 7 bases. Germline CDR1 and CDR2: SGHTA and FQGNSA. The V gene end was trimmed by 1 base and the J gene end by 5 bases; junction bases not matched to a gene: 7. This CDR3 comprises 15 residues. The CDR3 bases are TGTGCCAGCAGCTTAGGGGGGAGGGTCGAGGAGACCCAGTACTTC. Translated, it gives CASSLGGRVEETQYF.

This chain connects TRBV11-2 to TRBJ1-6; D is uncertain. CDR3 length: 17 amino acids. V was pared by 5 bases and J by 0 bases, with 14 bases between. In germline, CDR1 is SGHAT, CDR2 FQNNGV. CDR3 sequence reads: CASSPHSKSSYNSPLHF. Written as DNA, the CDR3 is TGTGCCAGCAGCCCCCACAGCAAGAGCTCCTATAATTCACCCCTCCACTTT.

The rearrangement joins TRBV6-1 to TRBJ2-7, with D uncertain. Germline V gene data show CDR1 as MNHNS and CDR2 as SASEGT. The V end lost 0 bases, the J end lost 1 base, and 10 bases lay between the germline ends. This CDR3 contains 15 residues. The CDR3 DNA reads TGTGCCAGCAGTGAAGCAGCTAGTTGGTCCTACGAGCAGTACTTC. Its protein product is CASSEAASWSYEQYF.

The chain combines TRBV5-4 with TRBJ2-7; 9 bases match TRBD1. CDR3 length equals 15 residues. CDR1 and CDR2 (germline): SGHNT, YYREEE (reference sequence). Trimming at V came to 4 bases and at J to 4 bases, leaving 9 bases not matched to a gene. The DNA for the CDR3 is TGTGCCAGCAGCCACACCGGGACAGGGACGTACGAGCAGTACTTC. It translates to CASSHTGTGTYEQYF.

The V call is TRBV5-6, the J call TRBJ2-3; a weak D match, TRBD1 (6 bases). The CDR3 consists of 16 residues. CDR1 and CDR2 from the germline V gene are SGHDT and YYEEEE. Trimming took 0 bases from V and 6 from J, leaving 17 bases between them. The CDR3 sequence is CASSLVGALFMDTQYF. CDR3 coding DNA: TGTGCCAGCAGCTTGGTGGGGGCACTATTTATGGATACGCAGTATTTT.

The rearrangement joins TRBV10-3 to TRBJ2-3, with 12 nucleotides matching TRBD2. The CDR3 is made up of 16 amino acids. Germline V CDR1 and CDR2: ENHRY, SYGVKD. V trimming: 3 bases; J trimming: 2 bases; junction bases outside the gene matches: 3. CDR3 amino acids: CAISDGLAGSTDTQYF. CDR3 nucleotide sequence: TGTGCCATCAGTGATGGACTAGCGGGGTCCACAGATACGCAGTATTTT.

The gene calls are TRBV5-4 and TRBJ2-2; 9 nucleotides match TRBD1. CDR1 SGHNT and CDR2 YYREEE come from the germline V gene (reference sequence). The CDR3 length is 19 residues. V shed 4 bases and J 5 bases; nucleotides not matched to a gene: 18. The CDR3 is CASSTGGGAIFWITGELFF. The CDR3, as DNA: TGTGCCAGCAGCACAGGGGGCGGGGCCATCTTTTGGATTACCGGGGAGCTGTTTTTT. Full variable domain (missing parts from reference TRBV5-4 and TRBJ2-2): ETGVTQSPTHLIKTRGQQVTLRCSSQSGHNTVSWYQQALGQGPQFIFQYYREEENGRGNFPPRFSGLQFPNYSSELNVNALELDDSALYLCASSTGGGAIFWITGELFFGEGSRLTVL.